Each of the 11 T cell receptor beta chains below was sequenced from the same sample in a study of blood T cells in healthy people across ages. A J-beta primer mix and a sample-barcoded 5' primer were used in a second PCR of about 6 to 12 cycles. TCRdb used MiXCR to reprocess the 5' RACE reads, holding one entry per CDR3 protein. The sample lists about a million distinct CDR3 sequences, roughly two fifths seen once, with about an eighth in the top ten. What was sequenced was blood. Receptors originate from a man between 18 and 35 years old in good health.

There are a few counts of this clonotype. The chain employs TRBV20-1 and TRBJ1-4; the D is unclear. The CDR3 is 16 amino acids. V lost 1 base and J 8 bases, leaving 20 bases between the germline ends. Germline V gene sequence: CDR1 DFQATT, CDR2 SNEGSKA (reference sequence). The CDR3 region has the DNA TGCAGTGCTAGAGCCAAAGACCCCCCGGAAGGAGAAAAACTGTTTTTT. Translating it yields CSARAKDPPEGEKLFF.

About this clonotype itself: The germline gene is not matched at one end of the junction; a read error may be the cause. The chain combines TRBV7-2 with TRBJ2-7; TRBD1 aligns across 7 bases. This CDR3 spans 16 amino acids. CDR1 is SGHTA, CDR2 FQGNSA, per germline. The CDR3 reads CATSSQVGTETYEQYF. The CDR3 DNA is TGTGCCACCAGCTCTCAAGTAGGGACAGAGACCTACGAGCAGTACTTC. Using reference TRBV7-2 and TRBJ2-7 for the parts outside the CDR3, the full variable domain is GAGVSQSPSNKVTEKGKDVELRCDPISGHTALYWYRQSLGQGLEFLIYFQGNSAPDKSGLPSDRFSAERTGGSVSTLTIQRTQQEDSAVYLCATSSQVGTETYEQYFGPGTRLTVT.

A few counts support this clonotype. The chain uses TRBV4-3 and TRBJ2-3; TRBD2 aligns across 10 bases. Germline-derived CDR1 and CDR2 are LGHNA and YSLEER. Losses at the gene ends were 1 base for V and 1 base for J; bases not matched to a gene: 5. CDR3 size: 17 residues. The CDR3 loop is CASSQAPSGGGTDTQYF. The DNA for the CDR3 is TGCGCCAGCAGCCAAGCCCCCAGCGGGGGGGGCACAGATACGCAGTATTTT.

This clonotype has a handful of counts. The CDR3: CASKMMGSYNSPLHF. The CDR3 region has the DNA TGTGCCAGCAAGATGATGGGATCCTATAATTCACCCCTCCACTTT. The chain is built from TRBV27 and TRBJ1-6, with unresolved D. In germline, CDR1 is MNHEY, CDR2 SMNVEV (reference sequence). With 7 bases removed from V and 1 base from J, the gap between germline ends came to 11 bases. The CDR3 is 15 residues long.

On this clonotype itself: At one end the junction does not follow the germline gene, possibly because of a read error. CDR3 sequence: CPTSRDSGGNYGYTF. The CDR3 region has the DNA TGTCCCACCAGCAGAGATTCCGGGGGAAACTATGGCTACACCTTC. The chain recombines TRBV15 with TRBJ1-2, with a weak D call TRBD1 (5 bases). The CDR3 spans 15 residues. The germline V gene encodes CDR1 LNHNV and CDR2 YYDKDF (reference sequence).

The CDR3: CASSRRLYGYTF. In nucleotides, the CDR3 is TGTGCCAGCAGTCGTCGCCTCTATGGCTACACCTTC. The rearrangement uses TRBV12-3 or TRBV12-4 and TRBJ1-2; D is undetermined. V lost 5 bases, J lost 4 bases, and 8 bases lay in between. The CDR3 has 12 amino acids.

This clonotype appeared a few times. This sequence joins TRBV12-3 or TRBV12-4 and TRBJ2-3; D gene unclear. V was cut by 6 bases and J by 9 bases, with 13 bases left in between. CDR3 size: 12 residues. The CDR3 reads CASSRVPKTQYF. CDR3 DNA: TGTGCCAGCAGCCGTGTTCCGAAAACGCAGTATTTT.

This clonotype was picked up a small number of times. The V gene is TRBV20-1, the J gene TRBJ1-6, with D possibly being TRBD1 (6 bases). Trimming removed 1 base at V and 4 bases at J, with 8 bases between. CDR3 length equals 14 residues. Germline V gene data show CDR1 as DFQATT and CDR2 as SNEGSKA (reference sequence). CDR3 residues: CSARVGQYNSPLHF. The CDR3 coding sequence is TGCAGTGCTAGAGTTGGACAGTATAATTCACCCCTCCACTTT.

This clonotype was seen at least ten times. The V gene is TRBV29-1, the J gene TRBJ2-1; D is ambiguous. The CDR3 runs to 11 residues. The germline CDR1 and CDR2 sequences are SQVTM and ANQGSEA. Trimming removed 7 bases from V and 4 bases from J, with 8 bases in between. CDR3 residues: CSARTYNEQFF. The CDR3 DNA is TGCAGCGCCCGGACGTACAATGAGCAGTTCTTC.

This sequence joins TRBV5-1 and TRBJ1-4; 11 bases agree with TRBD1. After removal of 5 bases from V and 8 bases from J, the junction contained 8 bases not matched to a gene. From germline, CDR1 is SGHRS and CDR2 YFSETQ. The CDR3 is made up of 15 amino acids. This chain's CDR3 is CASRLEGQGGEKLFF. In nucleotides, the CDR3 is TGCGCCAGCAGACTTGAGGGACAGGGGGGCGAAAAACTGTTTTTT.

The V and J genes are TRBV4-2 and TRBJ2-7; TRBD1 matches at 7 bases. The CDR3 consists of 13 residues. Trimming removed 3 bases from V and 10 bases from J; junction bases left unmatched: 9. Looked up from germline, CDR1 is LGHNA and CDR2 is YNFKEQ. The CDR3 loop is CASSQQTGTAQYF. For the CDR3, the DNA is TGTGCCAGCAGCCAGCAGACAGGGACGGCCCAGTACTTC.